This entry concerns a single T cell receptor beta chain. Its target is not known. The V and J ends lost 2 bases and 6 bases respectively, with 10 bases between them. CDR3 length equals 14 residues. The germline V gene encodes CDR1 MGHDK and CDR2 SYGVNS. The data were taken from a study of CD8 T cells in ankylosing spondylitis. TCRdb re-called the 5' RACE reads through MiXCR, storing one row per CDR3 protein. Of hundreds of thousands of distinct CDR3 sequences detected, more than 15% appear once; the ten largest clones hold approximately 0.97%. Broader study findings: Fewer than ten highly homologous variants made up a TCR beta motif that seemed to typify ankylosing spondylitis blood.

The clonotype originates from a male donor with ankylosing spondylitis. This chain connects TRBV25-1 to TRBJ2-2; D remains ambiguous. Sequences were obtained from blood, either unsorted or a sorted T cell fraction (not recorded which). The CDR3 sequence: CASSEPIWSGELFF. The CDR3 nucleotides are TGTGCCAGCAGTGAACCTATATGGTCCGGGGAGCTGTTTTTT. The whole variable domain, remainder taken from reference TRBV25-1 and TRBJ2-2, is EADIYQTPRYLVIGTGKKITLECSQTMGHDKMYWYQQDPGMELHLIHYSYGVNSTEKGDLSSESTVSRIRTEHFPLTLESARPSHTSQYLCASSEPIWSGELFFGEGSRLTVL.